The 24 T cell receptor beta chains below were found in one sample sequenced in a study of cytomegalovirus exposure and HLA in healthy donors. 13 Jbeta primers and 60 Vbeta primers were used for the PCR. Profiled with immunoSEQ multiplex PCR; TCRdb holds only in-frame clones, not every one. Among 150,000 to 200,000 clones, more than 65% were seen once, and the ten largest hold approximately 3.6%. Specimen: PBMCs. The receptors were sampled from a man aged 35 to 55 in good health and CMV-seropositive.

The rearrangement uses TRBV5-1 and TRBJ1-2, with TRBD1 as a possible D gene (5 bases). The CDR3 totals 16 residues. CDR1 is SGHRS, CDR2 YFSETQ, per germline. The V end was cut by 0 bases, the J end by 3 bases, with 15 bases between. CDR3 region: CASSLAKTTGDYGYTF. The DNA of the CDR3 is TGCGCCAGCAGCTTGGCGAAAACGACGGGGGACTATGGCTACACCTTC.

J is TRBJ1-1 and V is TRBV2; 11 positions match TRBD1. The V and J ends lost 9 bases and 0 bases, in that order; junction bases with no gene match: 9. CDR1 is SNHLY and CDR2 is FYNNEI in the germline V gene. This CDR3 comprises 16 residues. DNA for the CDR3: TGTGCCAGTGCGGACAGGGGGCGGTCTGTGAACACTGAAGCTTTCTTT. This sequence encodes CASADRGRSVNTEAFF.

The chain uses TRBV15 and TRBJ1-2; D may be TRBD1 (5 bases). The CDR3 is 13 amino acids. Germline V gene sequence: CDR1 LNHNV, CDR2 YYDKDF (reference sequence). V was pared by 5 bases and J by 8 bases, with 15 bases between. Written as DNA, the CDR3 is TGTGCCACCAGCCCTACCAGGGAAGGGGGCTACACCTTC. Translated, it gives CATSPTREGGYTF.

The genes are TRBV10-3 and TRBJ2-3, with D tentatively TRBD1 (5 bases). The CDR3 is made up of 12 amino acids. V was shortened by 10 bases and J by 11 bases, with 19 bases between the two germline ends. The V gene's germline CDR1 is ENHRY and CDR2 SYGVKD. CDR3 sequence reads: CASSNPGFGQYF. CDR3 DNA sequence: TGTGCCAGCAGCAATCCAGGGTTTGGGCAGTATTTT.

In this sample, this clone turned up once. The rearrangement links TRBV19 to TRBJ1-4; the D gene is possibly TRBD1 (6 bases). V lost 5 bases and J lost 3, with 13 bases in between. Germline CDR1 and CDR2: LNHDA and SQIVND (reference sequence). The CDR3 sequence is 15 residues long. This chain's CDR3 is CASSFRTAPNEKLFF. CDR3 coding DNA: TGTGCCAGTAGTTTTCGGACAGCCCCTAATGAAAAACTGTTTTTT.

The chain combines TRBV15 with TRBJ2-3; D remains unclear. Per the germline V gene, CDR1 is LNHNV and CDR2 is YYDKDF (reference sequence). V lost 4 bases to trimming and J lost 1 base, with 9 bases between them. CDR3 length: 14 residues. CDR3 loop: CATSIFRGTDTQYF. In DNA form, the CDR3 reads TGTGCCACCAGCATTTTTCGGGGCACAGATACGCAGTATTTT.

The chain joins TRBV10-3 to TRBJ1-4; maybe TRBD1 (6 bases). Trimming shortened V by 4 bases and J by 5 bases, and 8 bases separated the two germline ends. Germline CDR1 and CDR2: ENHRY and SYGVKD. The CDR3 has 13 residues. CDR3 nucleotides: TGTGCCATCAGTGGGCAGGGGAATGAAAAACTGTTTTTT. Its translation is CAISGQGNEKLFF.

This chain's CDR3 is CASRTGGGYEQYF. The CDR3 DNA reads as TGTGCCAGCAGGACGGGGGGGGGTTACGAGCAGTACTTC. This chain links TRBV2 with TRBJ2-7, with 8 bases fitting TRBD2. Germline CDR1 reads SNHLY; CDR2 reads FYNNEI. After removal of 6 bases from V and 4 bases from J, the junction contained 5 bases not matched to a gene. The CDR3 spans 13 residues.

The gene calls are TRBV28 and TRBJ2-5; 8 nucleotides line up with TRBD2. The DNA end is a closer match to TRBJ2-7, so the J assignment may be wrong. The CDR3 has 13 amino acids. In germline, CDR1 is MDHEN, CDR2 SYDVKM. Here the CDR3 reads CASSPGTRNEQYF. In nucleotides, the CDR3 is TGTGCCAGCAGTCCCGGGACTAGAAACGAGCAGTACTTC.

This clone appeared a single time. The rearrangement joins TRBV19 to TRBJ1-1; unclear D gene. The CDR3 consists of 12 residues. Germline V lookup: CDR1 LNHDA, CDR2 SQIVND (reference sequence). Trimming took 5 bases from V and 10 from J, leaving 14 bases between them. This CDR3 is CASSQRGFSAFF. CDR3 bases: TGTGCCAGTAGTCAAAGAGGGTTTTCAGCTTTCTTT.

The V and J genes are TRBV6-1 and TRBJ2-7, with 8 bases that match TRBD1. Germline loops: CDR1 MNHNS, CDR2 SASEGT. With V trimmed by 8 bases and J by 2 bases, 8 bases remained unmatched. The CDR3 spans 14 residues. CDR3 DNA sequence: TGTGCCAGCTGGGGCAGGGGGCCGGCCTACGAGCAGTACTTC. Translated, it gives CASWGRGPAYEQYF.

As DNA, the CDR3 is TGTGCCAGCAGCTTAAGAGGGGGGGGCTTGTACGAGCAGTACTTC. Protein: CASSLRGGGLYEQYF. This chain uses TRBV7-6 with TRBJ2-7, with D possibly TRBD2 on 7 matching bases. The V gene's germline CDR1 is SGHVS and CDR2 FNYEAQ. The CDR3 sequence is 15 residues long. Deletions cut 2 bases from V and 4 bases from J, with 15 bases between.

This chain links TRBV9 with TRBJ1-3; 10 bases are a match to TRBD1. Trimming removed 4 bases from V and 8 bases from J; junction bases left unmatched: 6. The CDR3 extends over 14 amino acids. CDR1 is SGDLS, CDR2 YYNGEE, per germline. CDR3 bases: TGTGCCAGCAGCCCCAGACAGGGGGCGGACACCATATATTTT. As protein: CASSPRQGADTIYF.

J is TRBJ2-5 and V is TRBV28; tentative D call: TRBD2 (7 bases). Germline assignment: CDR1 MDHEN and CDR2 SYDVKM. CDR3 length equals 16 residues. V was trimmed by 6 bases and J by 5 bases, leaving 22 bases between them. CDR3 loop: CASRRGGVVVMETQYF. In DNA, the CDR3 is TGTGCCAGCAGAAGAGGGGGGGTCGTGGTCATGGAGACCCAGTACTTC.

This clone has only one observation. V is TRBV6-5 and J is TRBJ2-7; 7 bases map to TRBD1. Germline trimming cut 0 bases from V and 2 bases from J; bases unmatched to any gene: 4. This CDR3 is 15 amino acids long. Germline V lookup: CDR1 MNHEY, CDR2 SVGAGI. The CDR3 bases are TGTGCCAGCAGTTACTCGACAGGGCCCACCTACGAGCAGTACTTC. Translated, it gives CASSYSTGPTYEQYF.

DNA for the CDR3: TGTGCCAGCAGCTTGGTCGGAGTTCGACAGGGGGCTTACGAGCAGTACTTC. Amino acids: CASSLVGVRQGAYEQYF. The chain carries TRBV5-8 and TRBJ2-7; TRBD1 matches at 10 bases. Germline CDR1 and CDR2: SGHTS and YDEGEE. Germline trimming cut 0 bases from V and 4 bases from J; bases unmatched to any gene: 10. The CDR3 length is 17 residues.

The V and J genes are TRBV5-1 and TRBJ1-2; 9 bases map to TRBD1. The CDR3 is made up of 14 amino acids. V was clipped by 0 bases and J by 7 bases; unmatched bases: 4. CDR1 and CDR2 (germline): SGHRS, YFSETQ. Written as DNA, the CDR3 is TGCGCCAGCAGCTTGGGGGACAGGGTTGGTGGCTACACCTTC. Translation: CASSLGDRVGGYTF. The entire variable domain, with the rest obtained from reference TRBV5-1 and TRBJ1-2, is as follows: KAGVTQTPRYLIKTRGQQVTLSCSPISGHRSVSWYQQTPGQGLQFLFEYFSETQRNKGNFPGRFSGRQFSNSRSEMNVSTLELGDSALYLCASSLGDRVGGYTFGSGTRLTVV.

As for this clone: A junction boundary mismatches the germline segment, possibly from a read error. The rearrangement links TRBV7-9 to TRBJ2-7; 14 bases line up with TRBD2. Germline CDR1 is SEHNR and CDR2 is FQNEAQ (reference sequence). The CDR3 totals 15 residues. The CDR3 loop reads CSSSTGTSGSPEQYF. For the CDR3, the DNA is TGTTCCAGCAGCACAGGGACTAGCGGGAGTCCCGAGCAGTACTTC. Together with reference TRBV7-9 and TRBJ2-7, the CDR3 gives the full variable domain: DTGVSQNPRHKITKRGQNVTFRCDPISEHNRLYWYRQTLGQGPEFLTYFQNEAQLEKSRLLSDRFSAERPKGSFSTLEIQRTEQGDSAMYLCSSSTGTSGSPEQYFGPGTRLTVT.

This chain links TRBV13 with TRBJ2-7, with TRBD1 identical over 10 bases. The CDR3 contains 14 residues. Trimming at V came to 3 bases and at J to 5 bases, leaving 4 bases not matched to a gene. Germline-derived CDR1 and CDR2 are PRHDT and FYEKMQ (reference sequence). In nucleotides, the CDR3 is TGTGCCAGCAGCTTCAGACAGGGGGCCAACGAGCAGTACTTC. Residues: CASSFRQGANEQYF.

As DNA, the CDR3 is TGTGCCTGGAGAAAAAGGGAGGGCGAGCAGTACTTC. Protein: CAWRKREGEQYF. This chain joins TRBV30 and TRBJ2-7, with 7 bases identical to TRBD2. V lost 3 bases, J lost 6 bases, and 5 bases stayed unmatched. The V gene's germline CDR1 is GTSNPN and CDR2 SVGIG (reference sequence). The CDR3 loop spans 12 amino acids.

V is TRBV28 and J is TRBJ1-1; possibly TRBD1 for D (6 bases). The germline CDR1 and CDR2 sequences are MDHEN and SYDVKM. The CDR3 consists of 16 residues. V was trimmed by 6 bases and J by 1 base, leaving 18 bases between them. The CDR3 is CASSPVGRDTNTEAFF. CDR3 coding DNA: TGTGCCAGCAGCCCCGTAGGGAGGGACACGAACACTGAAGCTTTCTTT.

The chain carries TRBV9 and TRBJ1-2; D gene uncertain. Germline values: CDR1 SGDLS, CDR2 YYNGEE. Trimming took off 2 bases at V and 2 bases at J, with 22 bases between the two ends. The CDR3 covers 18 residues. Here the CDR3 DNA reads TGTGCCAGCAGCGTTGGAGGTGGATCGCTCGCGGGGAACTATGGCTACACCTTC. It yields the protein CASSVGGGSLAGNYGYTF. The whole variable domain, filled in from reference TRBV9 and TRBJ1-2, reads DSGVTQTPKHLITATGQRVTLRCSPRSGDLSVYWYQQSLDQGLQFLIQYYNGEERAKGNILERFSAQQFPDLHSELNLSSLELGDSALYFCASSVGGGSLAGNYGYTFGSGTRLTVV.

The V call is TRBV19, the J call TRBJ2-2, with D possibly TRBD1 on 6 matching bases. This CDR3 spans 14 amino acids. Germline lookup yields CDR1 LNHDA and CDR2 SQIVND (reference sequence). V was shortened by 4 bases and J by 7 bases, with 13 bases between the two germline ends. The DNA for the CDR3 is TGTGCCAGTAGTAGACAGGCGGCGGGCGGGGAGCTGTTTTTT. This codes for CASSRQAAGGELFF.

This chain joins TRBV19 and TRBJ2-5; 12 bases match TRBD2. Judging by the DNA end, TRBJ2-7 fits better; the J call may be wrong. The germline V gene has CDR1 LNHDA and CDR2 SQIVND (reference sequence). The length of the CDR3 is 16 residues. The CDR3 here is CASSIAGLAGRDEQYF. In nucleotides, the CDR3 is TGTGCCAGTAGTATAGCGGGACTAGCGGGTCGAGACGAGCAGTACTTC.